This T cell receptor (beta chain) was sequenced in a study of blood T cells in healthy people across ages. Then a second PCR, running roughly 7 to 11 cycles, was carried out with a sample-barcoded 5' primer and a J-beta primer mix. The study obtained at least 2.5 million CDR3-containing paired-end reads from every sample. TCRdb redid the calling of the 5' RACE reads with MiXCR, one entry per CDR3 protein. The sample includes fewer than 800,000 distinct CDR3 sequences, roughly 25% seen only once; the top ten take 9% to 9.5%. This sample also belongs to another study, concerning T cells of mothers and their children. That report notes: RNA that had been extracted went wholly into cDNA synthesis, at 1.5 ug per 15 ul. Slightly, though not significantly, more overlap was seen in related than in unrelated mother-child pairs.

The material sequenced was blood. This TCR was sampled from a boy under 18 in good health.

CDR3 nucleotide sequence: TGTGCCAGCAGTTACTTTTGGACCACGAACACCGGGGAGCTGTTTTTT. This encodes CASSYFWTTNTGELFF. The chain recombines TRBV6-6 with TRBJ2-2; D is undetermined. CDR3 length equals 16 residues. The germline CDR1 and CDR2 sequences are MNHNY and SVGAGI (reference sequence). Between the trimmed V and J ends, which lost 1 base and 0 bases, there was a span of 9 bases.